These 17 T cell receptor beta chains originate from one sample sequenced in a study of cytomegalovirus exposure and HLA in healthy donors. Clones were read by immunoSEQ multiplex PCR, and TCRdb kept only the in-frame ones, dropping some. Counted here are around 300,000 clones, approximately 90% occurring once; the ten biggest clones make up approximately 1.2%. Sequencing input: PBMCs. All receptors come from a woman in her thirties in good health and CMV-seropositive.

The J gene is TRBJ2-1, the V gene TRBV19; 9 bases are a match to TRBD2. CDR3 length: 13 amino acids. The germline gives CDR1 LNHDA, CDR2 SQIVND (reference sequence). V lost 5 bases, J lost 7 bases, and 3 bases stayed unmatched. The CDR3 region is CASSLGLANEQFF. The CDR3 DNA follows: TGTGCCAGTAGTCTAGGACTAGCGAATGAGCAGTTCTTC.

The rearrangement uses TRBV5-6 and TRBJ2-7; 7 nucleotides match TRBD2. V dropped 6 bases and J dropped 4; count of bases not matched to a gene: 4. Looked up from germline, CDR1 is SGHDT and CDR2 is YYEEEE. This CDR3 contains 12 residues. This CDR3 reads CASTTGGYEQYF. Here the CDR3 DNA reads TGTGCCAGCACGACGGGGGGTTACGAGCAGTACTTC.

This sequence joins TRBV19 and TRBJ2-6, with D unresolved. The CDR3 extends over 16 amino acids. Trimming shortened V by 6 bases and J by 0 bases, and 12 bases separated the two germline ends. CDR1 is LNHDA, CDR2 SQIVND, per germline (reference sequence). CDR3 in DNA: TGTGCCAGTAGAGGCAGAGTAAGCTCTGGGGCCAACGTCCTGACTTTC. Protein product: CASRGRVSSGANVLTF.

This clone was counted once. CDR3 protein: CASSSGLAGGYNEQFF. In DNA, the CDR3 is TGTGCCAGCAGCTCGGGACTAGCGGGAGGCTACAATGAGCAGTTCTTC. J is TRBJ2-1 and V is TRBV9, with 15 positions matching TRBD2. The CDR3 consists of 16 residues. V shed 4 bases, J shed 3 bases, and the junction held 2 bases outside the gene matches. Germline values: CDR1 SGDLS, CDR2 YYNGEE.

V and J are TRBV7-3 and TRBJ1-3, with 9 nucleotides matching TRBD1. Germline V gives CDR1 SGHTA, CDR2 FQGTGA. V shed 2 bases, J shed 4 bases, and the junction held 3 bases outside the gene matches. This CDR3 spans 15 amino acids. CDR3 bases: TGTGCCAGCAGCTTAGGACAGGGGCAAGGAAACACCATATATTTT. It codes for CASSLGQGQGNTIYF.

The gene calls are TRBV29-1 and TRBJ2-5; 14 nucleotides match TRBD2. Per germline, CDR1 SQVTM and CDR2 ANQGSEA. V lost 3 bases and J lost 5; bases outside the gene matches: 8. CDR3 length: 16 amino acids. The CDR3 DNA is TGCAGCGTTGACGGACTAGCGGGAGGCGAGTGGGAGACCCAGTACTTC. This gives the protein CSVDGLAGGEWETQYF. Based on the CDR3 plus reference TRBV29-1 and TRBJ2-5, the full variable domain is SAVISQKPSRDICQRGTSLTIQCQVDSQVTMMFWYRQQPGQSLTLIATANQGSEATYESGFVIDKFPISRPNLTFSTLTVSNMSPEDSSIYLCSVDGLAGGEWETQYFGPGTRLLVL.

The gene calls are TRBV4-1 and TRBJ1-1; tentative D call: TRBD1 (5 bases). Looked up from germline, CDR1 is MGHRA and CDR2 is YSYEKL. The CDR3 runs to 15 residues. Trimming left V 1 base short and J 1 base short, with 10 bases between. This CDR3 is CASSQVGEGNTEAFF. CDR3 DNA: TGCGCCAGCAGCCAAGTGGGGGAGGGGAACACTGAAGCTTTCTTT.

The rearrangement joins TRBV27 to TRBJ2-1; D uncertain. Germline V gene data show CDR1 as MNHEY and CDR2 as SMNVEV (reference sequence). The CDR3 is made up of 15 amino acids. With 3 bases removed from V and 3 bases from J, the gap between germline ends came to 12 bases. CDR3 protein: CASSFYGASYNEQFF. As DNA, the CDR3 is TGTGCCAGCAGTTTTTATGGAGCGAGCTACAATGAGCAGTTCTTC.

The chain combines TRBV4-3 with TRBJ1-2; D ambiguous. The CDR3 length is 15 residues. V lost 1 base and J lost 4, with 13 bases in between. Germline V gene lookup returns CDR1 LGHNA and CDR2 YSLEER. CDR3 DNA sequence: TGCGCCAGCAGCCAAGTATCACTGGGCTCCTATGGCTACACCTTC. Its translation is CASSQVSLGSYGYTF.

The chain is built from TRBV30 and TRBJ1-1, with D unresolved. The CDR3 spans 15 residues. Germline V gene data show CDR1 as GTSNPN and CDR2 as SVGIG (reference sequence). V was pared by 0 bases and J by 6 bases, with 17 bases between. The CDR3 DNA follows: TGTGCCTGGAGTGTGAAAAATCGAGTTCGGGCTGAAGCTTTCTTT. This codes for CAWSVKNRVRAEAFF.

This chain joins TRBV4-3 and TRBJ2-2; D may be TRBD2 (5 bases). CDR1 and CDR2 from the germline V gene are LGHNA and YSLEER. This CDR3 region has 15 residues. Trimming pared 0 bases from V and 6 bases from J, leaving 11 bases between. The CDR3 bases are TGCGCCAGCAGCCAAGAGGTGTCGAGGGCCGGGGAGCTGTTTTTT. Translated: CASSQEVSRAGELFF.

The chain combines TRBV14 with TRBJ2-7; D gene uncertain. Germline V gene sequence: CDR1 SGHDN, CDR2 FVKESK. V was trimmed by 0 bases and J by 7 bases, leaving 7 bases between them. The CDR3 runs to 12 residues. The CDR3: CASSQDSWEQYF. CDR3 coding DNA: TGTGCCAGCAGCCAAGATTCTTGGGAGCAGTACTTC. Complete variable domain (other parts from reference TRBV14 and TRBJ2-7): EAGVTQFPSHSVIEKGQTVTLRCDPISGHDNLYWYRRVMGKEIKFLLHFVKESKQDESGMPNNRFLAERTGGTYSTLKVQPAELEDSGVYFCASSQDSWEQYFGPGTRLTVT.

The V call is TRBV30, the J call TRBJ2-7, with D perhaps TRBD1 or TRBD2 (5 bases each). There are 13 residues in the CDR3. Deletions cut 3 bases from V and 6 bases from J, with 15 bases between. Germline V gene data show CDR1 as GTSNPN and CDR2 as SVGIG (reference sequence). This CDR3 is CAWRIRDVSEQYF. Here the CDR3 DNA reads TGTGCCTGGAGAATTAGGGACGTCAGCGAGCAGTACTTC. The whole variable domain, filled in from reference TRBV30 and TRBJ2-7, reads SQTIHQWPATLVQPVGSPLSLECTVEGTSNPNLYWYRQAAGRGLQLLFYSVGIGQISSEVPQNLSASRPQDRQFILSSKKLLLSDSGFYLCAWRIRDVSEQYFGPGTRLTVT.

The chain recombines TRBV9 with TRBJ2-5, with a possible D match to TRBD2 (7 bases). V was cut by 2 bases and J by 7 bases, with 18 bases left in between. The length of the CDR3 is 15 residues. Germline V gene lookup returns CDR1 SGDLS and CDR2 YYNGEE. CDR3 residues: CASSVDGGPTGTQYF. The CDR3 DNA reads as TGTGCCAGCAGCGTTGACGGGGGGCCGACGGGGACCCAGTACTTC. The full variable domain, its missing parts supplied by reference TRBV9 and TRBJ2-5, is DSGVTQTPKHLITATGQRVTLRCSPRSGDLSVYWYQQSLDQGLQFLIQYYNGEERAKGNILERFSAQQFPDLHSELNLSSLELGDSALYFCASSVDGGPTGTQYFGPGTRLLVL.

The genes are TRBV11-3 and TRBJ2-1, with a tentative D call TRBD1 (5 bases). This CDR3 has 11 amino acids. Germline V gives CDR1 SGHNT, CDR2 YENEEA. V was cut by 8 bases and J by 9 bases, with 11 bases left in between. The CDR3 sequence: CASAGLGEQFF. The CDR3 nucleotides are TGTGCCAGCGCAGGGTTAGGTGAGCAGTTCTTC.

The chain employs TRBV6-5 and TRBJ1-5; D might be TRBD1 (6 bases). Trimming removed 6 bases at V and 4 bases at J, with 10 bases between. The germline V gene encodes CDR1 MNHEY and CDR2 SVGAGI. The CDR3 sequence is 13 residues long. CDR3 sequence reads: CASRKGENQPQHF. CDR3 coding DNA: TGTGCCAGCAGAAAGGGGGAGAATCAGCCCCAGCATTTT.

The chain recombines TRBV6-1 with TRBJ2-7; the D gene is possibly TRBD1 (5 bases). In germline, CDR1 is MNHNS, CDR2 SASEGT. The CDR3 totals 18 residues. V lost 7 bases and J 4 bases, leaving 29 bases between the germline ends. The CDR3 protein is CASIDQGPGFSPKYEQYF. The CDR3, as DNA: TGTGCCAGCATTGACCAAGGGCCAGGGTTTAGTCCAAAGTACGAGCAGTACTTC.